This TCR beta chain is drawn from a study of early stage breast cancer tumors (dated by TCRdb to about 2017). For context, the study as a whole: Of the roughly 15 invasive breast tumors, roughly eleven were found to be estrogen receptor-positive, progesterone receptor-positive and HER2-negative. Across all samples, over 2,000,000 templates representing approximately 1,000,000 unique clonotypes were detected. The average read coverage per sample was approximately 9.9-fold. Of the approximately twelve ER+/PR+/HER2- tumors, eight were classified as invasive ductal carcinomas and four as invasive lobular carcinomas. Study-wide conclusions, independent of this receptor: Repertoires from blood and normal breast were more alike than repertoires from blood and tumor, and in about 90% of the 16 patients, comparing each tissue with blood separated tumor from normal. Chain pairing and functional markers such as CD4, CD8 and FOXP3 were missed by bulk genomic DNA sequencing of unsorted cells. Compared with adjacent normal breast tissue, tumors had approximately 2.7-fold higher T cell density and higher clonality. The small cohort size prevented analysis by tumor subtype. Enriched TCRB sequences shared across patients were mostly commonly generated sequences, unlikely to play an important role in the tumor microenvironment.

Dicing about 18-55 mg of tumor tissue typically produced more than 2.5 ug of DNA. The study profiled bulk TCR beta-chain repertoires in matched peripheral blood, tumor and adjacent normal breast tissue taken from some 17 patients with early-stage breast cancer. Once resection was done, tumor tissue identified by eye was cut out and put into prechilled RNAlater. Tumor tissue (about 17-55 mg) was diced and homogenized in RLTplus buffer with beta-mercaptoethanol and antifoaming agent using a TissueLyser II. The Qiagen AllPrep DNA/RNA Mini kit was used to extract genomic DNA. Worth noting for this clone: The target of this receptor is not known. No much larger clone exists at a distance of one base, and base qualities are not known.

After removal of 7 bases from V and 8 bases from J, the junction retains 11 bases not matched to a gene. CDR1 MNHNY and CDR2 SVGAGI are derived from the germline V gene (reference sequence). From its cysteine to its phenylalanine, the CDR3 spans 16 amino acids. The entry retains the CDR3 DNA only, 48 bases that are in frame from base 1. Each sample was amplified in two independent genomic DNA replicates, using approximately 0.5 ug for blood and around 1.5 ug for tumor or normal breast. TCRB sequencing of genomic DNA was carried out with the ImmunoSeq Intro kit according to the manufacturer's instructions. Multiplex PCR ran 25 to 40 cycles with proprietary primers and spike-in control sequences for absolute quantification. Single-end 150-bp reads were used to sequence an 87-bp fragment covering the CDR3 and the flanking V and J genes. Each lane of an Illumina MiSeq running version 3.0 chemistry carried seven multiplexed samples, with two replicates apiece. Turning to the authors' computational methods: Raw data were processed with the vendor's proprietary pipeline, and both replicates were merged into a single result per sample. Clonotypes were defined as productive rearrangements sharing the V-gene family, CDR3 amino acid sequence and J-gene segment. To compute clonality, the normalized Shannon entropy (Pielou evenness) of TCRB abundances was subtracted from 1. T cell density was estimated as total templates divided by the number of input cells, with the number of input cells inferred from the DNA input amount. Recon with default parameters was used to estimate total repertoire diversity and clonality. Tumor-enriched clonotypes were defined as having over 0.1% abundance in tumor and at least 32-fold higher abundance than in normal breast. TCRdb provides this immuneACCESS table in a form limited to in-frame rearrangements. Some clones are lacking; in checked studies, under half of them reflect an unresolved V gene, and why the rest are absent is not known. For V, J and clone size, that table is used; D and trimming come from the DNA. This sample lists around 9,900 clones; around 60% were detected once. The ten largest make up approximately 10% of the sample.

Material for sequencing was breast tumor tissue. The sequence derives from a person between 60 and 70 years old with breast cancer. The sequence links TRBV6-6 to TRBJ2-1, with 13 bases matching TRBD2. The bases read TGTGCCAGCACCGTTCTACTAGCGGGAGGGCCCGATGAGCAGTTCTTC. Its coded protein is CASTVLLAGGPDEQFF.